Each of the 8 T cell receptor beta chains below was sequenced from the same sample in a study of blood T cell repertoires in COVID-19. Clones were sequenced by immunoSEQ multiplex PCR, and TCRdb holds only the in-frame ones, with some missing. Of about 170,000 clones listed, around 90% are singletons. Sequenced sample: peripheral blood. Source of these receptors: a man between 60 and 75 years old with COVID-19, enrolled during active disease.

This sequence joins TRBV24-1 and TRBJ2-2, with a tentative D call TRBD2 (7 bases). V dropped 0 bases and J dropped 4 bases, with 23 bases sitting between them. Germline loops: CDR1 KGHDR, CDR2 SFDVKD. This CDR3 is 20 amino acids long. This chain's CDR3 is CATSDLRGALGGPSTGELFF. CDR3 DNA sequence: TGTGCCACCAGTGATTTGCGGGGGGCGCTTGGGGGGCCGAGCACCGGGGAGCTGTTTTTT.

The gene calls are TRBV5-1 and TRBJ2-3; TRBD2 matches at 13 bases. This CDR3 has 18 residues. CDR1 SGHRS and CDR2 YFSETQ come from the germline V gene. J gave up 4 bases and V 1 base, and 9 bases lay outside the gene matches. The CDR3 region is CASSLTGLAGMTADTQYF. CDR3 sequence (DNA): TGCGCCAGCAGCTTGACGGGACTAGCGGGGATGACGGCAGATACGCAGTATTTT. Full variable domain (outside the CDR3, taken from reference TRBV5-1 and TRBJ2-3): KAGVTQTPRYLIKTRGQQVTLSCSPISGHRSVSWYQQTPGQGLQFLFEYFSETQRNKGNFPGRFSGRQFSNSRSEMNVSTLELGDSALYLCASSLTGLAGMTADTQYFGPGTRLTVL.

V usage is TRBV7-9 and J usage is TRBJ1-6; D uncertain. Trimming removed 5 bases from V and 7 bases from J, with 9 bases in between. CDR1 and CDR2 (germline): SEHNR, FQNEAQ (reference sequence). The CDR3 consists of 13 residues. The DNA for the CDR3 is TGTGCCAGCAGCCCCCAGGAAAATTCACCCCTCCACTTT. Translated: CASSPQENSPLHF.

CDR3 nucleotides: TGTGCCAGCAGTTATTCGGGAGAAAGAGGCTACACCTTC. Translated: CASSYSGERGYTF. The chain combines TRBV6-5 with TRBJ1-2; the D is unclear. The germline V gene has CDR1 MNHEY and CDR2 SVGAGI. Trimming cost V 3 bases and J 8 bases, with 13 bases left between them. CDR3 length: 13 amino acids.

The chain carries TRBV11-2 and TRBJ2-2; 7 bases fit TRBD1. The J segment lost 5 bases and the V segment lost 5 bases, leaving 5 bases of the junction unmatched. Germline assignment: CDR1 SGHAT and CDR2 FQNNGV. This CDR3 is 14 amino acids long. The CDR3 here is CASSLTGRTGELFF. CDR3 DNA sequence: TGTGCCAGCAGCCTGACAGGGCGAACCGGGGAGCTGTTTTTT. Together with reference TRBV11-2 and TRBJ2-2, the CDR3 gives the full variable domain: EAGVAQSPRYKIIEKRQSVAFWCNPISGHATLYWYQQILGQGPKLLIQFQNNGVVDDSQLPKDRFSAERLKGVDSTLKIQPAKLEDSAVYLCASSLTGRTGELFFGEGSRLTVL.

CDR3 in DNA: TGCAGCGCGGACAGGGGAAGAACTGAAGCTTTCTTT. Protein product: CSADRGRTEAFF. The chain recombines TRBV29-1 with TRBJ1-1, with 9 positions matching TRBD1. The CDR3 covers 12 residues. Germline loops: CDR1 SQVTM, CDR2 ANQGSEA. Germline trimming cut 7 bases from V and 5 bases from J; bases unmatched to any gene: 5.

The chain uses TRBV19 and TRBJ1-1, with a tentative D call TRBD1 (5 bases). CDR3 length equals 15 residues. V shed 7 bases and J shed 4 bases, with 19 bases lying between them. The germline CDR1 and CDR2 sequences are LNHDA and SQIVND (reference sequence). The CDR3 bases are TGTGCCAGTATCCCACGGACAAAAGGAACCACTGAAGCTTTCTTT. It is translated as CASIPRTKGTTEAFF.

This rearrangement joins TRBV28 to TRBJ1-1, with 11 positions matching TRBD1. The CDR3 spans 12 residues. Germline V gene sequence: CDR1 MDHEN, CDR2 SYDVKM. With V trimmed by 5 bases and J by 10 bases, 3 bases remained unmatched. CDR3 amino acids: CASSAGTGGAFF. DNA of the CDR3: TGTGCCAGCAGTGCAGGGACAGGGGGAGCTTTCTTT.